The T cell receptor (beta chain) described here comes from a study of cytomegalovirus exposure and HLA in healthy donors. Regarding the study as a whole: Later work associated fewer than 20,000 TCR beta sequences with HLA alleles at 0.05 false discovery rate.

About this clone: What it recognizes is unknown.

Both 60 Vbeta primers and 13 Jbeta primers went into the PCR. Repertoires were generated with immunoSEQ multiplex PCR, while TCRdb's copy carries only in-frame clones and drops some. The table records roughly 120,000 clones, around 80% of them present only once. There are 16 residues in the CDR3. Germline loops: CDR1 ENHRY, CDR2 SYGVKD. V lost 0 bases, J lost 4 bases, and 6 bases stayed unmatched. Input material: PBMCs. The gene calls are TRBV10-3 and TRBJ2-3; 8 bases are a match to TRBD2. The TCR was taken from a man aged 25-45 years in good health and CMV-seronegative. In DNA form, the CDR3 reads TGTGCCATCAGTGAGTCGTGGCGGGGGGACGCAGATACGCAGTATTTT. It translates to CAISESWRGDADTQYF.